These 30 T cell receptor beta chains originate from one sample sequenced in a study of cytomegalovirus exposure and HLA in healthy donors. The PCR had 60 Vbeta and 13 Jbeta primers. Generated by immunoSEQ multiplex PCR, the TCRdb table keeps only in-frame clones and is missing some. The table has approximately 100,000 clones, 76% seen once; the top ten hold about 8%. The sample comprised PBMCs. The receptors were gathered from a woman between 45 and 60 years old in good health and CMV-seropositive.

The chain has TRBV18 and TRBJ1-1; 7 bases fit TRBD1. V lost 3 bases, J lost 4 bases, and 5 bases stayed unmatched. The CDR3 is 14 residues long. Germline V lookup: CDR1 KGHSH, CDR2 LQKENI. The CDR3, as DNA: TGTGCCAGCTCACCGGGACAGTTCAGCACTGAAGCTTTCTTT. Its protein product is CASSPGQFSTEAFF.

The chain links TRBV19 to TRBJ2-3, with a possible D match to TRBD1 (6 bases). Germline lookup yields CDR1 LNHDA and CDR2 SQIVND (reference sequence). The ends were cut back, 5 bases at V and 0 bases at J, with 12 bases in the middle. The CDR3 loop spans 15 amino acids. As DNA, the CDR3 is TGTGCCAGTAGTGGACAGTCGACTAGCACAGATACGCAGTATTTT. Amino acids: CASSGQSTSTDTQYF.

The gene calls are TRBV4-3 and TRBJ2-1, with a possible D match to TRBD2 (6 bases). CDR1 and CDR2 (germline): LGHNA, YSLEER. The CDR3 has 14 residues. V lost 0 bases and J lost 7, with 10 bases in between. CDR3 nucleotide sequence: TGCGCCAGCAGCCAAGATACTAGCTTTAATGAGCAGTTCTTC. Its translation: CASSQDTSFNEQFF.

A few counts support this clone. The chain uses TRBV18 and TRBJ2-3; tentatively, D is TRBD2 (6 bases). This CDR3 has 14 amino acids. V was trimmed by 3 bases and J by 5 bases, leaving 12 bases between them. CDR1 and CDR2 from the germline V gene are KGHSH and LQKENI. The CDR3 region is CASSPAGREDTQYF. The CDR3 DNA follows: TGTGCCAGCTCACCGGCAGGGCGGGAAGATACGCAGTATTTT.

This chain links TRBV6-5 with TRBJ1-1, with unresolved D. V lost 6 bases and J lost 1, with 9 bases in between. The CDR3 has 13 amino acids. The germline V gene has CDR1 MNHEY and CDR2 SVGAGI. The CDR3 DNA is TGTGCCAGCAGATATTCAGGGAACACTGAAGCTTTCTTT. This codes for CASRYSGNTEAFF.

This chain uses TRBV19 with TRBJ1-1; D gene unclear. Between the trimmed V and J ends, which lost 0 bases and 7 bases, there was a span of 9 bases. The germline V gene has CDR1 LNHDA and CDR2 SQIVND (reference sequence). This CDR3 region has 13 residues. CDR3 sequence (DNA): TGTGCCAGTAGTATAGACCCCCCGGTTGAAGCTTTCTTT. Protein product: CASSIDPPVEAFF.

This clone was seen only a few times. The chain couples TRBV7-8 to TRBJ2-5, with 11 bases aligning to TRBD2. The CDR3 runs to 16 residues. Germline CDR1 reads SGHVS; CDR2 reads FQNEAQ. Unmatched junction bases numbered 7, after V lost 2 bases and J lost 5 bases. The CDR3 nucleotides read TGTGCCAGCAGCTTAAGGCTAGCGGGGGGTTGGGAGACCCAGTACTTC. Residues: CASSLRLAGGWETQYF.

The chain uses TRBV29-1 and TRBJ2-7; D unclear. Per germline, CDR1 SQVTM and CDR2 ANQGSEA. V gave up 1 base and J gave up 4 bases, with 8 bases separating them. The CDR3 spans 12 residues. The CDR3 region is CSVEGLRYEQYF. The CDR3 nucleotides read TGCAGCGTTGAAGGACTCCGGTACGAGCAGTACTTC.

V is TRBV19 and J is TRBJ1-5; D is possibly TRBD1 (5 bases). V was cut by 3 bases and J by 4 bases, with 10 bases left in between. The germline gives CDR1 LNHDA, CDR2 SQIVND (reference sequence). There are 14 residues in the CDR3. The CDR3 DNA sequence: TGTGCCAGTAGTATCTGGGGCCTAAATCAGCCCCAGCATTTT. Translating gives CASSIWGLNQPQHF.

The chain uses TRBV11-3 and TRBJ2-1; D perhaps matches TRBD2 (8 bases). Germline CDR1 and CDR2: SGHNT and YENEEA. The CDR3 totals 15 residues. Trimming removed 5 bases from V and 9 bases from J, with 20 bases in between. The CDR3 DNA reads as TGTGCCAGCAGCGTATCGGGACTAGGGGGCATTGAGCAGTTCTTC. Its translation: CASSVSGLGGIEQFF.

This clone was seen a single time. This chain connects TRBV7-2 to TRBJ1-3, with 9 bases identical to TRBD1. This CDR3 comprises 15 residues. CDR1 and CDR2 (germline): SGHTA, FQGNSA. With 5 bases clipped from V and 4 bases from J, the junction kept 6 bases outside the gene matches. Here the CDR3 reads CASSRDRAGGNTIYF. CDR3 DNA: TGTGCCAGCAGCCGGGACAGGGCGGGGGGAAACACCATATATTTT.

The rearrangement joins TRBV10-3 to TRBJ1-5; 7 positions agree with TRBD1. The germline V gene has CDR1 ENHRY and CDR2 SYGVKD. J was trimmed by 4 bases and V by 3 bases; bases with no gene match: 6. The CDR3 runs to 15 residues. The CDR3 loop reads CAISEPTGRNQPQHF. CDR3 sequence (DNA): TGTGCCATCAGTGAACCGACAGGGCGGAATCAGCCCCAGCATTTT.

The chain carries TRBV5-4 and TRBJ2-2; 10 bases align to TRBD2. Germline V gene lookup returns CDR1 SGHNT and CDR2 YYREEE (reference sequence). The length of the CDR3 is 16 residues. V dropped 1 base and J dropped 5; count of bases not matched to a gene: 5. The CDR3 nucleotides read TGTGCCAGCAGCTTGAGAGCGGGGGGGCGGACCGGGGAGCTGTTTTTT. It is translated as CASSLRAGGRTGELFF. Variable domain in full (rest from reference TRBV5-4 and TRBJ2-2): ETGVTQSPTHLIKTRGQQVTLRCSSQSGHNTVSWYQQALGQGPQFIFQYYREEENGRGNFPPRFSGLQFPNYSSELNVNALELDDSALYLCASSLRAGGRTGELFFGEGSRLTVL.

J is TRBJ2-2 and V is TRBV5-1; no definite D call. Germline V CDR1 and CDR2: SGHRS, YFSETQ. CDR3 length: 14 residues. Between the trimmed V and J ends, which lost 0 bases and 0 bases, there was a span of 3 bases. The CDR3 region has the DNA TGCGCCAGCAGCTTGGACACGAACACCGGGGAGCTGTTTTTT. Amino acid sequence: CASSLDTNTGELFF.

There are a few counts of this clone. The same CDR3 also results from other DNA sequences found in this sample. The chain carries TRBV7-3 and TRBJ2-5; D unclear. Germline V lookup: CDR1 SGHTA, CDR2 FQGTGA. V shed 5 bases and J shed 5 bases, with 12 bases lying between them. The CDR3 totals 13 residues. The CDR3 nucleotides read TGTGCCAGCAGCCTCGGCACGGGTGAGACCCAGTACTTC. This sequence encodes CASSLGTGETQYF. Full variable domain (rest looked up from reference TRBV7-3 and TRBJ2-5): GAGVSQTPSNKVTEKGKYVELRCDPISGHTALYWYRQSLGQGPEFLIYFQGTGAADDSGLPNDRFFAVRPEGSVSTLKIQRTERGDSAVYLCASSLGTGETQYFGPGTRLLVL.

This clone was seen once. The gene calls are TRBV5-1 and TRBJ2-1; 11 nucleotides line up with TRBD2. V trimming: 4 bases; J trimming: 4 bases; junction bases outside the gene matches: 10. This CDR3 comprises 17 residues. Germline-derived CDR1 and CDR2 are SGHRS and YFSETQ. CDR3 loop: CASSQTILAGVYNEQFF. The CDR3 DNA sequence: TGCGCCAGCAGCCAAACCATACTAGCGGGAGTATACAATGAGCAGTTCTTC.

The V gene is TRBV5-1, the J gene TRBJ1-4; perhaps TRBD1 as D (5 bases). V gave up 1 base and J gave up 8 bases, with 9 bases separating them. Per germline, CDR1 SGHRS and CDR2 YFSETQ. The CDR3 totals 13 residues. Here the CDR3 reads CASSLNGGEKLFF. In nucleotides, the CDR3 is TGCGCCAGCAGCTTGAACGGGGGGGAAAAACTGTTTTTT.

V usage is TRBV5-1 and J usage is TRBJ2-5; 9 positions match TRBD1. Germline CDR1 and CDR2: SGHRS and YFSETQ. The CDR3 is 16 amino acids. The trim removed 3 bases at V and 3 bases at J, leaving 9 bases unmatched. The CDR3 region has the DNA TGCGCCAGCAGCTGGCGGACAGGGGCCGGAAAAGAGACCCAGTACTTC. Translated, it gives CASSWRTGAGKETQYF.

This clone was picked up a small number of times. This sequence joins TRBV2 and TRBJ2-2, with D maybe TRBD1 (6 bases). This CDR3 contains 14 residues. Germline V gene data show CDR1 as SNHLY and CDR2 as FYNNEI. V was pared by 7 bases and J by 6 bases, with 15 bases between. CDR3 amino acids: CASTGVERAGELFF. DNA for the CDR3: TGTGCCAGCACAGGGGTGGAGAGGGCCGGGGAGCTGTTTTTT.

This chain links TRBV7-9 with TRBJ2-1; TRBD2 agrees at 10 bases. Germline V gene lookup returns CDR1 SEHNR and CDR2 FQNEAQ (reference sequence). This CDR3 is built from 17 residues. V was pared by 5 bases and J by 8 bases, with 15 bases of the junction left unmatched. In DNA, the CDR3 is TGTGCCAGCAGCGGACTAGCGGCCCCCACGGACATGGATGAGCAGTTCTTC. Translated: CASSGLAAPTDMDEQFF.

The V call is TRBV9, the J call TRBJ2-1, with D unresolved. This CDR3 is 13 amino acids long. V lost 0 bases, J lost 5 bases, and 6 bases lay in between. CDR1 and CDR2 (germline): SGDLS, YYNGEE. The CDR3 sequence is CASSVVSNNEQFF. The DNA of the CDR3 is TGTGCCAGCAGCGTAGTGAGCAACAATGAGCAGTTCTTC.

The chain links TRBV5-4 to TRBJ2-6, with TRBD2 matching 8 bases. This CDR3 is 18 amino acids long. V gave up 0 bases and J gave up 3 bases; unmatched junction bases: 8. Germline CDR1 and CDR2: SGHNT and YYREEE (reference sequence). The CDR3 region is CASSLAGGAQSGANVLTF. DNA of the CDR3: TGTGCCAGCAGCTTGGCGGGGGGGGCGCAAAGTGGGGCCAACGTCCTGACTTTC. The variable domain in full, with the rest retrieved from reference TRBV5-4 and TRBJ2-6, is ETGVTQSPTHLIKTRGQQVTLRCSSQSGHNTVSWYQQALGQGPQFIFQYYREEENGRGNFPPRFSGLQFPNYSSELNVNALELDDSALYLCASSLAGGAQSGANVLTFGAGSRLTVL.

V gene TRBV5-4 combines with J gene TRBJ2-4, with a tentative D call TRBD1 (6 bases). CDR1 SGHNT and CDR2 YYREEE come from the germline V gene (reference sequence). With 4 bases removed from V and 2 bases from J, the gap between germline ends came to 10 bases. CDR3 size: 14 residues. The DNA for the CDR3 is TGTGCCAGCAGCGTACAGGGAACCAAAAACATTCAGTACTTC. As protein: CASSVQGTKNIQYF.

The CDR3 coding sequence is TGTGCCAGCAGTTTATACGGGAATGGCTACACCTTC. Translated, it gives CASSLYGNGYTF. The rearrangement links TRBV27 to TRBJ1-2; D is undetermined. V was pared by 1 base and J by 6 bases, with 6 bases between. The CDR3 extends over 12 amino acids. Germline V gene data show CDR1 as MNHEY and CDR2 as SMNVEV (reference sequence).

The gene calls are TRBV7-8 and TRBJ1-1; possible D gene TRBD1, 6 bases. Germline lookup yields CDR1 SGHVS and CDR2 FQNEAQ. Trimming left V 6 bases short and J 0 bases short, with 17 bases between. This CDR3 contains 16 residues. The CDR3 coding sequence is TGTGCCAGCAGTCCGGGATCTGGGGGCATGAACACTGAAGCTTTCTTT. Its translation is CASSPGSGGMNTEAFF.

V is TRBV15 and J is TRBJ2-1; 7 nucleotides align to TRBD1. This CDR3 spans 16 amino acids. The V gene end was trimmed by 5 bases and the J gene end by 6 bases; junction bases not matched to a gene: 13. Germline V gives CDR1 LNHNV, CDR2 YYDKDF (reference sequence). This CDR3 is CATSRYRGEAGNEQFF. DNA for the CDR3: TGTGCCACCAGCCGTTACAGGGGAGAGGCTGGCAATGAGCAGTTCTTC.

This chain uses TRBV18 with TRBJ2-6; 9 positions match TRBD1. J lost 11 bases, V lost 1 base, and 3 bases had no gene match. CDR3 size: 14 residues. Per the germline V gene, CDR1 is KGHSH and CDR2 is LQKENI. The CDR3 region has the DNA TGTGCCAGCTCACCACAGTGGGACAGGGACGTCCTGACTTTC. Protein sequence: CASSPQWDRDVLTF.

The sample holds one count of this clone. The CDR3 reads CASSPRQGAGETQYF. CDR3 nucleotides: TGTGCCAGCAGCCCCCGACAGGGGGCGGGGGAGACCCAGTACTTC. The genes are TRBV9 and TRBJ2-5; 10 nucleotides agree with TRBD1. Germline loops: CDR1 SGDLS, CDR2 YYNGEE. This CDR3 is built from 15 residues. With 4 bases clipped from V and 5 bases from J, the junction kept 8 bases outside the gene matches.

The rearrangement links TRBV27 to TRBJ2-5, with D maybe TRBD2 (7 bases). The germline gives CDR1 MNHEY, CDR2 SMNVEV (reference sequence). Trimming stripped 6 bases from V and 4 bases from J, with 15 bases between. The CDR3 is 14 amino acids. CDR3 in DNA: TGTGCCAGCAGGCGACCCGGGGGGCGAGAGACCCAGTACTTC. Its protein product is CASRRPGGRETQYF.

V and J are TRBV7-2 and TRBJ2-7; D unresolved. CDR1 is SGHTA and CDR2 is FQGNSA in the germline V gene. The CDR3 has 12 residues. Trimming took 5 bases from V and 6 from J, leaving 11 bases between them. The CDR3 spells CASSPTTLEQYF. In DNA, the CDR3 is TGTGCCAGCAGCCCGACAACCCTCGAGCAGTACTTC.